These T cell receptor beta chains were read from a single sample in a study of blood T cell repertoires in COVID-19. Method: immunoSEQ multiplex PCR; TCRdb's copy keeps in-frame clones and lacks some. The top ten clones hold about 9% of a sample with under 250,000 clones, about four fifths of them seen once. Sequenced material: peripheral blood. The receptors shown here come from a man in his forties or fifties with active or convalescent COVID-19. The CDR3 runs from the conserved cysteine through the conserved F or W. A D gene is named only where the DNA matches it firmly. Expanded clones are given a class, and other clones once, few, many or no size at all.

TRBV6-5	NA	NA	TRBJ1-5	CASRPRGREGQPQHF	TGTGCCAGCAGACCTAGAGGTAGGGAGGGACAGCCCCAGCATTTT
TRBV15	NA	once	TRBJ2-1	CATSRAGDGEQFF	TGTGCCACCAGCAGAGCAGGGGATGGTGAGCAGTTCTTC
TRBV5-1	TRBD2	few	TRBJ2-5	CASSLGLAWETQYF	TGCGCCAGCAGCTTGGGACTAGCGTGGGAGACCCAGTACTTC
TRBV10-3	TRBD2	NA	TRBJ2-3	CAIGASGAILGTQYF	TGTGCCATCGGGGCTAGCGGGGCCATTTTGGGTACGCAGTATTTT
TRBV7-9	NA	NA	TRBJ1-4	CASSLAGVNEKLFF	TGTGCCAGCAGCTTAGCAGGGGTCAATGAAAAACTGTTTTTT
TRBV6-6	NA	once	TRBJ1-1	CASSSLTVNTEAFF	TGTGCCAGCAGTTCCCTAACAGTGAACACTGAAGCTTTCTTT
TRBV7-9	NA	NA	TRBJ1-2	CASSLSAVSNYGYTF	TGTGCCAGCAGCTTATCGGCGGTGTCTAACTATGGCTACACCTTC
TRBV29-1	TRBD1	NA	TRBJ1-2	CSVEGGQGYGYTF	TGCAGCGTTGAAGGGGGACAGGGGTATGGCTACACCTTC
TRBV2	TRBD1	few	TRBJ1-5	CASSPGTGANSNQPQHF	TGTGCCAGCAGTCCTGGGACAGGGGCAAATAGCAATCAGCCCCAGCATTTT
TRBV3-1/TRBV3-2	NA	NA	TRBJ2-7	CASSPKLSSPSYEQYF	TGTGCCAGCAGCCCTAAGCTGAGTAGCCCTTCCTACGAGCAGTACTTC
TRBV7-9	TRBD2	NA	TRBJ2-3	CASSVGRSLISF	TGTGCCAGCAGTGTCGGGAGGAGTTTGATCTCTTTT
TRBV6-5	TRBD2	NA	TRBJ2-7	CASNGGGAVYEQYF	TGTGCCAGCAACGGCGGGGGGGCTGTTTACGAGCAGTACTTC
TRBV6-5	TRBD1	NA	TRBJ1-2	CATIYTGGGNYGYTF	TGTGCCACCATCTACACAGGGGGCGGTAACTATGGCTACACCTTC
TRBV4-1	NA	once	TRBJ1-1	CASSQEFTLGDTEAFF	TGCGCCAGCAGCCAAGAATTTACTCTTGGTGACACTGAAGCTTTCTTT
TRBV5-6	NA	NA	TRBJ2-7	CASSLRQALPEQYF	TGTGCCAGCAGCTTGCGCCAGGCCCTTCCCGAGCAGTACTTC
TRBV6-5	TRBD2	NA	TRBJ2-1	CASSQTSGNEQFF	TGTGCCAGCTCACAGACTAGCGGGAATGAGCAGTTCTTC
TRBV12-5	TRBD2	NA	TRBJ2-3	CASGRPAGLASTDTQYF	TGTGCTAGTGGTCGACCCGCGGGACTAGCTAGCACAGATACGCAGTATTTT
TRBV10-2	NA	NA	TRBJ1-6	CASSEGGNSPLHF	TGCGCCAGCAGTGAGGGAGGTAATTCACCCCTCCACTTT
TRBV7-9	NA	NA	TRBJ1-5	CASSPLGGGGEGNQPQHF	TGTGCCAGCAGCCCTCTCGGCGGGGGGGGCGAAGGCAATCAGCCCCAGCATTTT
TRBV5-1	TRBD2	NA	TRBJ2-3	CASSLSTSGSGNTQYF	TGCGCCAGCAGTCTGTCGACTAGCGGGAGTGGTAATACGCAGTATTTT
TRBV30	NA	NA	TRBJ1-2	CAWSVQMAGNYGYTF	TGTGCCTGGAGTGTACAGATGGCGGGGAACTATGGCTACACCTTC
TRBV5-4	TRBD1	once	TRBJ2-2	CASSSRRGSVGTEPGGELFF	TGTGCCAGCAGCTCTCGTAGGGGATCGGTAGGGACAGAACCTGGCGGGGAGCTGTTTTTT
TRBV9	TRBD1	NA	TRBJ1-6	CASSAPSGTGGVAYNSPLHF	TGTGCCAGCAGCGCCCCCTCCGGGACAGGGGGCGTAGCCTATAATTCACCCCTCCACTTT